This is a list of T cell receptor beta chains from one sample in a study of blood T cell repertoires in COVID-19. TCRdb keeps only in-frame clones here, not all; method: immunoSEQ multiplex PCR. The table records about 500,000 clones, approximately 88% of them present only once. What was sequenced was peripheral blood. These receptors all stem from a woman aged 45 to 65 with COVID-19, enrolled during active disease. The CDR3 runs from the conserved cysteine through the conserved F or W. A D gene is named only where the DNA matches it firmly. Expanded clones get a size class; other rows say once, few or many, or leave the size out.

V gene,D gene,clone size,J gene,CDR3 DNA,CDR3 protein
TRBV27,NA,NA,TRBJ2-5,TGTGCCAGCAGTTTCACAGGGCGGGAGACCCAGTACTTC,CASSFTGRETQYF
TRBV7-8,NA,NA,TRBJ1-5,TGTGCCAGCAGTTTGGGCCCAGGGGATAGCAATCAGCCCCAGCATTTT,CASSLGPGDSNQPQHF
TRBV28,TRBD1,NA,TRBJ1-5,TGTGCCAGCAGTGCCGGGACAGGGGGCGGGCAGCCCCAGCATTTT,CASSAGTGGGQPQHF
TRBV3-1/TRBV3-2,TRBD1,NA,TRBJ1-2,TGTGCCAGCAGCCCCGGGACAGGGATTGAAAGTGGCTATGGCTACACCTTC,CASSPGTGIESGYGYTF
TRBV5-1,TRBD1,NA,TRBJ2-1,TGCGCCAGCAGCCATACGTCAGGGGGTCTGGACAATGAGCAGTTCTTC,CASSHTSGGLDNEQFF
TRBV6-6,TRBD1,once,TRBJ1-5,TGTGCCAGCAGGCCCCCGGGACAGGGCCCCAATCAGCCCCAGCATTTT,CASRPPGQGPNQPQHF
TRBV7-2,NA,NA,TRBJ2-2,TGTGCCAGCAGCCTATCTAGGGGAACCGGGGAGCTGTTTTTT,CASSLSRGTGELFF
TRBV2,NA,NA,TRBJ1-5,TGTGCCAGCAGCCCCGGACAAGTCAATCAGCCCCAGCATTTT,CASSPGQVNQPQHF
TRBV9,NA,few,TRBJ2-7,TGTGCCAGCAGCGTAGGGACAGACTCCTACGAGCAGTACTTC,CASSVGTDSYEQYF
TRBV5-1,NA,NA,TRBJ1-1,TGCGCCAGCAGCCCCAATGGGCAGGGCGCTTTCTTT,CASSPNGQGAFF
TRBV5-6,NA,NA,TRBJ2-3,TGTGCCAGCAGCGTGACAGGCGGAGATACGCAGTATTTT,CASSVTGGDTQYF
TRBV11-2,TRBD2,NA,TRBJ2-7,TGTGCCAGCAGGGGACTAGTCTACGAGCAGTACTTC,CASRGLVYEQYF
TRBV27,NA,NA,TRBJ2-5,TGTGCCAGCAGGGAAACAGGGTGGGAGACCCAGTACTTC,CASRETGWETQYF
TRBV7-9,TRBD1,NA,TRBJ1-5,TGTGCCAGCAGCGGACAGGCCCTTAAGGGGCCCCAGCATTTT,CASSGQALKGPQHF
TRBV4-1,TRBD1,NA,TRBJ1-2,TGCGCTAGCAGCCACACACAGGGGGTTCTATATGGCTACACCTTC,CASSHTQGVLYGYTF
TRBV6-5,TRBD2,once,TRBJ2-5,TGTGCCAGCAGTTGGACTAGCGGGGGGGCCGAGACCCAGTACTTC,CASSWTSGGAETQYF
TRBV12-5,NA,NA,TRBJ2-7,TGTGCTAGTGGTTTGGCCCCAGGGGGAGGCGAGCAGTACTTC,CASGLAPGGGEQYF
TRBV7-2,NA,NA,TRBJ2-7,TGTGCCAGCAGCACACCGGGGGTTTCCTACGAGCAGTACTTC,CASSTPGVSYEQYF
TRBV5-1,NA,NA,TRBJ1-1,TGCGCCAGCAGCATTGACAATCGGGGTGAAGCTTTCTTT,CASSIDNRGEAFF
TRBV4-1,TRBD2,NA,TRBJ2-3,TGCGCCAGCAGCCCGGCCGGGACTAGCGGGGGGGATACAGATACGCAGTATTTT,CASSPAGTSGGDTDTQYF
TRBV24-1,TRBD1,NA,TRBJ1-4,TGTGCCACCAGTGATTGGGGGACAGGGGATGAAAAACTGTTTTTT,CATSDWGTGDEKLFF
TRBV30,NA,NA,TRBJ2-5,TGTGCCTGGAGTGTACCAGGGACCCAGTACTTC,CAWSVPGTQYF
TRBV7-2,NA,NA,TRBJ1-2,TGTGCCAGCAGCTTTGGGCAGGGAAATGGCTACACCTTC,CASSFGQGNGYTF
TRBV11-3,NA,NA,TRBJ2-7,TGTGCCAGCAGCTTAAATTGTCCTTCTTGCTACGAGCAGTACTTC,CASSLNCPSCYEQYF
TRBV7-2,NA,NA,TRBJ2-5,TGTGCCAGCAGCTTAGATCAGCGGATACTGATATTAGAGACCCAGTACTTC,CASSLDQRILILETQYF
TRBV2,NA,NA,TRBJ2-7,TGTGCCAGCAGCGCCGACAATCCCCACGAGCAGTACTTC,CASSADNPHEQYF
TRBV7-9,TRBD1,NA,TRBJ2-3,TGTGCCAGCAGTCGGGACAGGAGCACAGATACGCAGTATTTT,CASSRDRSTDTQYF
TRBV5-1,TRBD2,NA,TRBJ2-7,TGCGCCAGCAGCTCTACTAGCGGGGGGGCTTACGAGCAGTACTTC,CASSSTSGGAYEQYF
TRBV7-3,NA,NA,TRBJ1-1,TGTGCCAGCAGCCCACCAGGCGTGAGCACTGAAGCTTTCTTT,CASSPPGVSTEAFF
TRBV6-5,NA,NA,TRBJ2-2,TGTGCCAGCAGTCCCAACATCAACACCGGGGAGCTGTTTTTT,CASSPNINTGELFF
TRBV24-1,TRBD1,NA,TRBJ2-1,TGTGCCACCAGTGCTACAGGGGCCGCACTCCCGAATGAGCAGTTCTTC,CATSATGAALPNEQFF
TRBV21-1,NA,NA,TRBJ2-7,TGTGCCAGCAGTAACAGCCGCTCCAAGCAGTACTTC,CASSNSRSKQYF
TRBV30,TRBD1,many,TRBJ1-2,TGTGCCTGGAGTACCCGGACAGGGACCTATGGCTACACCTTC,CAWSTRTGTYGYTF
TRBV4-1,TRBD2,once,TRBJ2-1,TGCGCCAGCAGCCCTTCATGGCGGGGGGGGGAGCAGTTCTTC,CASSPSWRGGEQFF
TRBV9,NA,NA,TRBJ2-3,TGTGCCAGCAGCGCCTATACAGGTAGCACAGATACGCAGTATTTT,CASSAYTGSTDTQYF
TRBV30,NA,few,TRBJ1-1,TGTGCCTGGAGTGTAGAGGGGAACACTGAAGCTTTCTTT,CAWSVEGNTEAFF
TRBV24-1,TRBD1,NA,TRBJ2-3,TGTGCCACCAGTGATTACGACAGGGGGCTCACAGATACGCAGTATTTT,CATSDYDRGLTDTQYF
TRBV6-6,NA,NA,TRBJ1-6,TGTGCCAGCAGTTACTCCCAGGCACCCAACTATTCACCCCTCCACTTT,CASSYSQAPNYSPLHF
TRBV6-5,NA,few,TRBJ1-6,TGTGCCAGCAGCTCCAGGGATGGGAATTCACCCCTCCACTTT,CASSSRDGNSPLHF
TRBV5-1,TRBD2,NA,TRBJ2-7,TGCGCCAGCAGTACTAGCGGGGATTATCCTGGCGAGCAGTACTTC,CASSTSGDYPGEQYF
TRBV4-1,TRBD1,once,TRBJ2-2,TGCGCCAGCAGCCAAGGGACAGGGGGCTTGGACACCGGGGAGCTGTTTTTT,CASSQGTGGLDTGELFF
TRBV30,NA,NA,TRBJ2-1,TGTGCCTGGAGCGCGAGCTACTACAATGAGCAGTTCTTC,CAWSASYYNEQFF
TRBV21-1,NA,NA,TRBJ1-2,TGTGCCAGCAAGCATAGTTACAGGGACGCAGATGGCTACACCTTC,CASKHSYRDADGYTF
TRBV5-1,NA,NA,TRBJ2-2,TGCGCCAGCAGCTTGAACTCCCAGAACACCGGGGAGCTGTTTTTT,CASSLNSQNTGELFF